These T cell receptor beta chains were read from a single sample in a study of T-cell reconstitution after alpha-beta-depleted transplantation in children. MiXCR, applied by TCRdb to the PCR reads, yields one record per CDR3 protein. The sample records 500,000 to 750,000 distinct CDR3 sequences, about an eighth being singletons. The sample consisted of PBMCs, mostly from graft donor cells, taken 360 days after TCRalphabeta/CD19-depleted stem cell transplant. All receptors come from a male patient younger than 18 who had a stem cell transplant for acute myeloid leukemia, so the T cells may come from the graft donor. CDR3s include the opening cysteine and the closing phenylalanine or tryptophan. The D gene is left open where the match is weak. The size field is filled for only some rows; it gives once, few, many or a size class.

j_call | clone_size | v_call | d_call | cdr3_aa | cdr3_nt
TRBJ2-7 | - | TRBV15 | TRBD2 | CATSRGVASGYEQYF | TGTGCCACCAGCAGAGGGGTGGCTAGCGGCTACGAGCAGTACTTC
TRBJ1-2 | - | TRBV28 | - | CASIAGGKDGYTF | TGTGCCAGCATCGCGGGGGGGAAAGATGGCTACACCTTC
TRBJ2-7 | - | TRBV15 | - | CATSMSGAPSYEQYF | TGTGCCACCAGCATGTCGGGGGCCCCTTCCTACGAGCAGTACTTC
TRBJ2-3 | many | TRBV6-5 | - | CASSYGSWADTQYF | TGTGCCAGCAGTTACGGTTCCTGGGCAGATACGCAGTATTTT
TRBJ2-3 | few | TRBV7-3 | TRBD1 | CASSFPGQGYGTDTQYF | TGTGCCAGCAGCTTCCCCGGACAGGGCTACGGCACAGATACGCAGTATTTT
TRBJ2-5 | - | TRBV30 | - | CAWSLFGLTQETQYF | TGTGCCTGGAGTCTTTTCGGCTTGACCCAAGAGACCCAGTACTTC
TRBJ1-2 | few | TRBV11-2 | - | CASSLAPDGRGTF | TGTGCCAGCAGCTTAGCCCCCGACGGCCGGGGAACCTTC
TRBJ1-4 | many | TRBV5-1 | TRBD1 | CASTLSTGAVEKLFF | TGCGCCAGCACCCTCAGTACAGGGGCGGTTGAAAAACTGTTTTTT
TRBJ2-1 | few | TRBV6-5 | - | CASSSGGGPYNEQFF | TGTGCCAGCAGTTCCGGGGGCGGCCCCTACAATGAGCAGTTCTTC
TRBJ1-1 | many | TRBV9 | - | CASSVGRLMNTEAFF | TGTGCCAGCAGCGTAGGACGACTCATGAACACTGAAGCTTTCTTT
TRBJ2-1 | - | TRBV4-2 | - | CASSQGPRTSIEQFF | TGTGCCAGCAGCCAAGGCCCCAGGACATCGATTGAGCAGTTCTTC
TRBJ1-1 | - | TRBV7-3 | - | CASSSPFTGTVGIVQSTEAFF | TGTGCCAGCAGCTCCCCCTTTACCGGGACGGTCGGGATAGTGCAAAGCACTGAAGCTTTCTTT
TRBJ2-7 | many | TRBV7-3 | TRBD2 | CASSLLRRAKPSGRAHEQYF | TGTGCCAGCAGCTTGTTACGAAGAGCAAAACCTAGCGGGAGGGCCCACGAGCAGTACTTC